The 18 T cell receptor beta chains listed next were all sequenced from one sample in a study of OX40 agonist ivuxolimab in advanced cancers. Sequencing was performed with immunoSEQ multiplex PCR; in TCRdb, only in-frame clones are kept and a portion is missing. The table includes 70,000 to 100,000 clones, under 90% detected once. The sequencing here drew on CD4+ or CD8+ T cells sorted from blood, taken in a trial of the OX40 agonist ivuxolimab. These receptors originate from an adult with an advanced solid tumor such as melanoma, head and neck, liver or kidney cancer.

The rearrangement uses TRBV7-6 and TRBJ2-3; 14 bases agree with TRBD2. The CDR3 sequence is 16 residues long. V lost 5 bases to trimming and J lost 8 bases; unmatched junction nucleotides: 9. Per the germline V gene, CDR1 is SGHVS and CDR2 is FNYEAQ. In nucleotides, the CDR3 is TGTGCCAGCAGCCCGGGACTAGCGGGAGCGGGGGGTACGCAGTATTTT. Translation gives CASSPGLAGAGGTQYF.

The chain couples TRBV11-3 to TRBJ2-1; 9 nucleotides match TRBD2. The CDR3 spans 15 residues. CDR1 and CDR2 from the germline V gene are SGHNT and YENEEA. V was clipped by 5 bases and J by 14 bases; unmatched bases: 16. The CDR3 region has the DNA TGTGCCAGCAGCCCAGTTACCGGCGCGGGAGGGCATGAGTTCTTC. This gives the protein CASSPVTGAGGHEFF.

The chain couples TRBV25-1 to TRBJ1-1; 7 bases align to TRBD1. Per germline, CDR1 MGHDK and CDR2 SYGVNS. With 6 bases clipped from V and 1 base from J, the junction kept 5 bases outside the gene matches. CDR3 length equals 14 residues. CDR3 DNA: TGTGCCAGCAGCCCTAGACAGGGGAACACTGAAGCTTTCTTT. Its translation is CASSPRQGNTEAFF.

J is TRBJ1-1 and V is TRBV6-1, with no clear D. The germline V gene has CDR1 MNHNS and CDR2 SASEGT. V lost 4 bases, J lost 1 base, and 7 bases lay in between. CDR3 length: 13 amino acids. The chain's CDR3 is CASSVLWNTEAFF. CDR3 coding DNA: TGTGCCAGCAGTGTCTTGTGGAACACTGAAGCTTTCTTT.

The CDR3 here is CASSIGGYSGNTIYF. CDR3 sequence (DNA): TGTGCCAGTAGTATAGGCGGATACTCTGGAAACACCATATATTTT. The rearrangement uses TRBV19 and TRBJ1-3; D uncertain. Germline V gives CDR1 LNHDA, CDR2 SQIVND (reference sequence). The CDR3 is 15 amino acids. Trimming cost V 1 base and J 0 bases, with 7 bases left between them.

The chain has TRBV4-1 and TRBJ2-5, with a weak D call TRBD1 (6 bases). Germline V gene data show CDR1 as MGHRA and CDR2 as YSYEKL. Trimming took off 4 bases at V and 5 bases at J, with 14 bases between the two ends. This CDR3 region has 14 residues. This CDR3 reads CASSLGAGRETQYF. CDR3 DNA sequence: TGCGCCAGCAGCCTGGGGGCAGGGCGGGAGACCCAGTACTTC.

A few counts support this clone. The chain links TRBV7-9 to TRBJ2-1, with TRBD2 matching 9 bases. After removal of 5 bases from V and 4 bases from J, the junction contained 6 bases not matched to a gene. CDR3 length equals 15 residues. Germline V lookup: CDR1 SEHNR, CDR2 FQNEAQ (reference sequence). The DNA of the CDR3 is TGTGCCAGCAGCACGACTAGCGGAGGGTACAATGAGCAGTTCTTC. It codes for CASSTTSGGYNEQFF.

This clone was observed once. CDR3 in DNA: TGTGCCAGCAGCGGACGATCCGGGACTAGCGGATACAATGAGCAGTTCTTC. This codes for CASSGRSGTSGYNEQFF. The genes are TRBV9 and TRBJ2-1, with 11 bases matching TRBD2. The CDR3 consists of 17 residues. Germline V lookup: CDR1 SGDLS, CDR2 YYNGEE. After removal of 3 bases from V and 4 bases from J, the junction contained 9 bases not matched to a gene.

The rearrangement uses TRBV18 and TRBJ1-1; 8 bases line up with TRBD1. J lost 2 bases, V lost 5 bases, and 4 bases had no gene match. The CDR3 is 14 residues long. The germline V gene encodes CDR1 KGHSH and CDR2 LQKENI. The CDR3 DNA reads as TGTGCCAGCTCAAGCGGACAGGGAAACACTGAAGCTTTCTTT. It encodes CASSSGQGNTEAFF. Together with reference TRBV18 and TRBJ1-1, the CDR3 gives the full variable domain: NAGVMQNPRHLVRRRGQEARLRCSPMKGHSHVYWYRQLPEEGLKFMVYLQKENIIDESGMPKERFSAEFPKEGPSILRIQQVVRGDSAAYFCASSSGQGNTEAFFGQGTRLTVV.

The rearrangement links TRBV5-1 to TRBJ1-4; 7 positions match TRBD1. This CDR3 has 14 amino acids. CDR1 and CDR2 (germline): SGHRS, YFSETQ. The V gene end was trimmed by 2 bases and the J gene end by 5 bases; junction bases not matched to a gene: 3. The CDR3 is CASSLPDRNEKLFF. The CDR3 nucleotides read TGCGCCAGCAGCTTACCGGACAGGAATGAAAAACTGTTTTTT.

CDR3 protein: CASSSRGQAYNEQFF. The CDR3 DNA is TGCGCCAGCAGCTCCAGGGGGCAGGCCTACAATGAGCAGTTCTTC. The chain employs TRBV5-1 and TRBJ2-1; 8 bases are shared with TRBD1. The V gene's germline CDR1 is SGHRS and CDR2 YFSETQ. Unmatched junction bases numbered 4, after V lost 3 bases and J lost 2 bases. The CDR3 extends over 15 amino acids.

CDR3 protein: CASSLGPGKGYEQYF. CDR3 bases: TGCGCCAGCAGCTTGGGGCCAGGGAAGGGCTACGAGCAGTACTTC. The chain employs TRBV5-1 and TRBJ2-7; D perhaps matches TRBD1 (5 bases). Trimming removed 0 bases from V and 3 bases from J, with 13 bases in between. This CDR3 region has 15 residues. Per germline, CDR1 SGHRS and CDR2 YFSETQ.

The chain links TRBV28 to TRBJ2-3; D unresolved. The CDR3 extends over 14 amino acids. CDR1 is MDHEN, CDR2 SYDVKM, per germline. Trimming removed 2 bases from V and 4 bases from J, with 10 bases in between. The chain's CDR3 is CASSLSLGADTQYF. CDR3 bases: TGTGCCAGCAGTTTAAGTTTAGGCGCAGATACGCAGTATTTT.

The chain has TRBV7-2 and TRBJ1-2; 8 bases agree with TRBD1. The CDR3 is made up of 15 amino acids. Per the germline V gene, CDR1 is SGHTA and CDR2 is FQGNSA. Trimming took 5 bases from V and 4 from J; bases not matched to a gene: 9. CDR3 coding DNA: TGTGCCAGCAGCAGCAATACCGGGACAGGCTATGGCTACACCTTC. Its protein product is CASSSNTGTGYGYTF.

The genes are TRBV10-3 and TRBJ2-3; TRBD1 matches 8 bases. The germline CDR1 and CDR2 sequences are ENHRY and SYGVKD. V lost 4 bases and J lost 2; bases outside the gene matches: 2. The CDR3 contains 14 residues. As DNA, the CDR3 is TGTGCCATCAGTGGGACAGGGACCACAGATACGCAGTATTTT. It translates to CAISGTGTTDTQYF.

This sequence joins TRBV2 and TRBJ2-3; tentatively, D is TRBD2 (6 bases). CDR3 length: 14 amino acids. CDR1 is SNHLY, CDR2 FYNNEI, per germline. V lost 4 bases and J lost 4, with 12 bases in between. This CDR3 is CASSVILAADTQYF. As DNA, the CDR3 is TGTGCCAGCAGTGTCATACTAGCAGCAGATACGCAGTATTTT.

The genes are TRBV28 and TRBJ2-7; perhaps TRBD1 as D (6 bases). The CDR3 is 14 amino acids. V was pared by 3 bases and J by 3 bases, with 12 bases between. Germline V CDR1 and CDR2: MDHEN, SYDVKM. The CDR3 spells CASSFQGFGYEQYF. For the CDR3, the DNA is TGTGCCAGCAGTTTCCAGGGGTTCGGCTACGAGCAGTACTTC.

The V call is TRBV6-1, the J call TRBJ1-1, with D maybe TRBD1 (5 bases). The CDR3 covers 14 residues. Germline assignment: CDR1 MNHNS and CDR2 SASEGT. Trimming removed 6 bases from V and 1 base from J, with 12 bases in between. CDR3 DNA sequence: TGTGCCAGCAGCCCAGAGAGGGGGAACACTGAAGCTTTCTTT. It encodes CASSPERGNTEAFF.